A single sample is the source of the 32 T cell receptor beta chains below, sequenced in a study of cytomegalovirus exposure and HLA in healthy donors. The PCR employed 60 Vbeta primers together with 13 Jbeta primers. Profiled with immunoSEQ multiplex PCR; TCRdb holds only in-frame clones, not every one. Of more than 85,000 clones in the sample, 80% were seen once. The sample was PBMCs. The receptors derive from an older woman in good health and CMV-seropositive.

The V call is TRBV5-4, the J call TRBJ1-2; 8 nucleotides align to TRBD1. This CDR3 contains 13 residues. Trimming at V came to 7 bases and at J to 5 bases, leaving 7 bases not matched to a gene. CDR1 and CDR2 (germline): SGHNT, YYREEE (reference sequence). CDR3 region: CASSAGQDYGYTF. For the CDR3, the DNA is TGTGCCAGCTCCGCGGGACAGGATTATGGCTACACCTTC.

This chain joins TRBV9 and TRBJ1-1; 11 bases match TRBD1. Germline CDR1 and CDR2: SGDLS and YYNGEE. V shed 4 bases and J 6 bases; nucleotides not matched to a gene: 17. The CDR3 sequence is 18 residues long. The CDR3 here is CASSHSREDRGHYAEAFF. CDR3 nucleotide sequence: TGTGCCAGCAGCCACAGTAGGGAGGACAGGGGGCATTACGCTGAAGCTTTCTTT.

The V and J genes are TRBV7-9 and TRBJ2-1; D gene uncertain. This CDR3 comprises 13 residues. Trimming shortened V by 5 bases and J by 9 bases, and 14 bases separated the two germline ends. Germline V gene sequence: CDR1 SEHNR, CDR2 FQNEAQ (reference sequence). The CDR3 DNA sequence: TGTGCCAGCAGCCAACCTCTAGGCGGTGAGCAGTTCTTC. Translation gives CASSQPLGGEQFF.

The gene calls are TRBV29-1 and TRBJ2-1; 11 bases agree with TRBD2. Trimming took 1 base from V and 2 from J; bases not matched to a gene: 1. The CDR3 spans 15 residues. In germline, CDR1 is SQVTM, CDR2 ANQGSEA. The CDR3, as DNA: TGCAGCGTTGAAGGACTAGCGGGGACCTACAATGAGCAGTTCTTC. Translating it yields CSVEGLAGTYNEQFF.

V and J are TRBV28 and TRBJ2-3; unclear D gene. The CDR3 spans 10 residues. The germline V gene has CDR1 MDHEN and CDR2 SYDVKM. V lost 4 bases and J 7 bases, leaving 3 bases between the germline ends. The CDR3 DNA reads as TGTGCCAGCAGTTCCTATACGCAGTATTTT. This codes for CASSSYTQYF.

This chain joins TRBV7-2 and TRBJ2-7; TRBD1 might be the D (5 bases). CDR3 length: 13 amino acids. Germline V lookup: CDR1 SGHTA, CDR2 FQGNSA. V gave up 2 bases and J gave up 6 bases, with 11 bases separating them. The CDR3 loop is CASSLSGLGEQYF. The CDR3 DNA reads TGTGCCAGCAGCTTATCAGGGCTCGGCGAGCAGTACTTC.

This chain uses TRBV6-1 with TRBJ1-4; TRBD1 agrees at 10 bases. There are 14 residues in the CDR3. From germline, CDR1 is MNHNS and CDR2 SASEGT. Trimming at V came to 6 bases and at J to 8 bases, leaving 6 bases not matched to a gene. The CDR3 DNA reads as TGTGCCAGCAGAGCTAGGACAGGGGGGGAAAAACTGTTTTTT. This gives the protein CASRARTGGEKLFF.

This chain joins TRBV7-3 and TRBJ1-1; D is unclear. Germline V gives CDR1 SGHTA, CDR2 FQGTGA. Trimming removed 4 bases from V and 8 bases from J, with 11 bases in between. CDR3 length: 12 residues. The CDR3, as DNA: TGTGCCAGCAGCTCCTCTCAGTTAGAAGCTTTCTTT. Its translation: CASSSSQLEAFF.

This clone has only one observation. Other DNA sequences of this sample code for an identical CDR3. The chain employs TRBV11-2 and TRBJ2-3; 9 nucleotides line up with TRBD2. V gave up 5 bases and J gave up 3 bases; unmatched junction bases: 0. The CDR3 extends over 13 amino acids. Germline lookup yields CDR1 SGHAT and CDR2 FQNNGV. This CDR3 is CASSLAGTDTQYF. DNA for the CDR3: TGTGCCAGCAGCCTAGCGGGGACAGATACGCAGTATTTT.

This chain links TRBV15 with TRBJ2-2; 9 bases are shared with TRBD1. The V and J ends lost 3 bases and 4 bases, in that order; junction bases with no gene match: 0. CDR1 LNHNV and CDR2 YYDKDF come from the germline V gene (reference sequence). The CDR3 consists of 14 residues. The CDR3 coding sequence is TGTGCCACCAGCAGGGACAGGGGCACCGGGGAGCTGTTTTTT. Its protein is CATSRDRGTGELFF. Using reference TRBV15 and TRBJ2-2 for the parts outside the CDR3, the full variable domain is DAMVIQNPRYQVTQFGKPVTLSCSQTLNHNVMYWYQQKSSQAPKLLFHYYDKDFNNEADTPDNFQSRRPNTSFCFLDIRSPGLGDTAMYLCATSRDRGTGELFFGEGSRLTVL.

The rearrangement uses TRBV9 and TRBJ2-1; possibly TRBD2 for D (5 bases). The CDR3 loop spans 14 amino acids. The V gene's germline CDR1 is SGDLS and CDR2 YYNGEE. Trimming removed 0 bases from V and 6 bases from J, with 10 bases in between. Here the CDR3 DNA reads TGTGCCAGCAGCGTAGACCCTAGCCTCAATGAGCAGTTCTTC. Its protein is CASSVDPSLNEQFF. Together with reference TRBV9 and TRBJ2-1, the CDR3 gives the full variable domain: DSGVTQTPKHLITATGQRVTLRCSPRSGDLSVYWYQQSLDQGLQFLIQYYNGEERAKGNILERFSAQQFPDLHSELNLSSLELGDSALYFCASSVDPSLNEQFFGPGTRLTVL.

As DNA, the CDR3 is TGTGCCAGCAGTCCGGGGTTACAAGAGACCCAGTACTTC. This sequence encodes CASSPGLQETQYF. The V and J genes are TRBV6-1 and TRBJ2-5; TRBD2 might be the D (5 bases). The CDR3 loop spans 13 amino acids. V lost 5 bases and J lost 2, with 9 bases in between. CDR1 is MNHNS and CDR2 is SASEGT in the germline V gene.

The chain joins TRBV15 to TRBJ1-4; perhaps TRBD1 as D (5 bases). Trimming cost V 0 bases and J 0 bases, with 8 bases left between them. The CDR3 totals 16 residues. CDR1 is LNHNV and CDR2 is YYDKDF in the germline V gene (reference sequence). The CDR3 here is CATSRDGGTTNEKLFF. CDR3 coding DNA: TGTGCCACCAGCAGAGATGGGGGGACAACTAATGAAAAACTGTTTTTT.

This rearrangement joins TRBV18 to TRBJ2-2; the match to TRBD2 covers 15 bases. The ends lost 0 bases at V and 4 bases at J; junction bases unmatched: 6. Germline V gene sequence: CDR1 KGHSH, CDR2 LQKENI. The CDR3 covers 19 residues. In DNA form, the CDR3 reads TGTGCCAGCTCACCACCCGGACTAGCGGGAGGGAGACGCACCGGGGAGCTGTTTTTT. Encoded protein: CASSPPGLAGGRRTGELFF.

The chain joins TRBV11-2 to TRBJ2-5, with D unclear. CDR1 and CDR2 from the germline V gene are SGHAT and FQNNGV. The CDR3 contains 13 residues. V shed 3 bases and J shed 4 bases, with 9 bases lying between them. The CDR3: CASSLRQRETQYF. CDR3 sequence (DNA): TGTGCCAGCAGCTTGAGGCAGCGAGAGACCCAGTACTTC. Using reference TRBV11-2 and TRBJ2-5 for the parts outside the CDR3, the full variable domain is EAGVAQSPRYKIIEKRQSVAFWCNPISGHATLYWYQQILGQGPKLLIQFQNNGVVDDSQLPKDRFSAERLKGVDSTLKIQPAKLEDSAVYLCASSLRQRETQYFGPGTRLLVL.

This chain connects TRBV28 to TRBJ2-5; TRBD2 matches at 8 bases. Per germline, CDR1 MDHEN and CDR2 SYDVKM. This CDR3 region has 14 residues. The junction had 10 bases not matched to a gene; V was cut back by 8 bases and J by 5 bases. Here the CDR3 DNA reads TGTGCCAGCGGTCAAGCGGGAGCTTCCGAGACCCAGTACTTC. It translates to CASGQAGASETQYF.

The chain is built from TRBV29-1 and TRBJ2-1; no definite D call. This CDR3 contains 12 residues. The germline V gene encodes CDR1 SQVTM and CDR2 ANQGSEA. V was pared by 4 bases and J by 6 bases, with 10 bases between. This CDR3 reads CSVGLTGNEQFF. The CDR3 nucleotides read TGCAGCGTTGGTCTTACGGGCAATGAGCAGTTCTTC.

The V gene is TRBV7-9, the J gene TRBJ2-4, with 7 bases lining up with TRBD2. V shed 6 bases and J 7 bases; nucleotides not matched to a gene: 12. In germline, CDR1 is SEHNR, CDR2 FQNEAQ (reference sequence). This CDR3 comprises 15 residues. The CDR3 DNA follows: TGTGCCAGCAGTTGGCTAGGGCTAGCGGAGAACATTCAGTACTTC. This encodes CASSWLGLAENIQYF.

The V gene is TRBV15, the J gene TRBJ2-3, with unresolved D. Germline loops: CDR1 LNHNV, CDR2 YYDKDF (reference sequence). CDR3 length: 13 amino acids. V lost 0 bases to trimming and J lost 4 bases, with 5 bases between them. The CDR3 sequence is CATSRDPADTQYF. The CDR3 region has the DNA TGTGCCACCAGCAGAGATCCGGCAGATACGCAGTATTTT.

The chain has TRBV27 and TRBJ2-7; 8 bases fit TRBD2. V dropped 8 bases and J dropped 3; count of bases not matched to a gene: 9. Per the germline V gene, CDR1 is MNHEY and CDR2 is SMNVEV (reference sequence). This CDR3 is built from 14 residues. CDR3 DNA sequence: TGTGCCAGCGGGAGTGGCGGGAGGTTCTACGAGCAGTACTTC. Its translation is CASGSGGRFYEQYF.

This sequence joins TRBV15 and TRBJ1-5; TRBD1 agrees at 11 bases. The trim removed 5 bases at V and 6 bases at J, leaving 18 bases unmatched. The germline gives CDR1 LNHNV, CDR2 YYDKDF (reference sequence). This CDR3 contains 19 residues. The CDR3 nucleotides read TGTGCCACCAGCGGAGGACAGGGGGCGAATTTATTCTCCTTTCAGCCCCAGCATTTT. Amino acids: CATSGGQGANLFSFQPQHF.

V and J are TRBV6-1 and TRBJ2-5; TRBD1 agrees at 8 bases. Trimming cost V 4 bases and J 5 bases; bases outside gene matches: 12. CDR3 length: 16 residues. Germline assignment: CDR1 MNHNS and CDR2 SASEGT. The CDR3 here is CASSALQGDSWETQYF. As DNA, the CDR3 is TGTGCCAGCAGTGCGTTACAGGGGGATAGTTGGGAGACCCAGTACTTC.

As for this clone: Relative to the germline gene, one junction end is altered; a read error may explain this. The chain couples TRBV7-9 to TRBJ2-7; 11 bases are shared with TRBD2. The germline V gene encodes CDR1 SEHNR and CDR2 FQNEAQ (reference sequence). The CDR3 is 17 amino acids. CDR3 residues: CSSSFYTSGRWSYEQYF. CDR3 sequence (DNA): TGTTCCAGCAGCTTTTATACTAGCGGGAGATGGTCCTACGAGCAGTACTTC.

Turning to this clone: At the DNA level, this CDR3 is encoded by other sequences in the same sample as well. The chain joins TRBV5-4 to TRBJ2-5; 10 positions match TRBD1. Germline trimming cut 4 bases from V and 4 bases from J; bases unmatched to any gene: 4. CDR1 is SGHNT, CDR2 YYREEE, per germline (reference sequence). This CDR3 has 14 residues. CDR3 in amino acids: CASSRQGAVETQYF. Written as DNA, the CDR3 is TGTGCCAGCAGCCGACAGGGGGCAGTAGAGACCCAGTACTTC.

This chain connects TRBV27 to TRBJ1-2; the D gene is possibly TRBD1 (6 bases). Per germline, CDR1 MNHEY and CDR2 SMNVEV (reference sequence). Trimming removed 3 bases from V and 8 bases from J, with 19 bases in between. The CDR3 runs to 15 residues. The CDR3 here is CASSFRYRELSGYTF. The CDR3 DNA sequence: TGTGCCAGCAGTTTTCGTTACAGGGAATTGTCGGGCTACACCTTC.

The chain carries TRBV9 and TRBJ1-1, with TRBD1 matching over 7 bases. The CDR3 spans 14 residues. With V trimmed by 6 bases and J by 1 base, 6 bases remained unmatched. Germline CDR1 reads SGDLS; CDR2 reads YYNGEE. This chain's CDR3 is CASTPGQRNTEAFF. As DNA, the CDR3 is TGTGCCAGCACCCCGGGACAGCGGAACACTGAAGCTTTCTTT.

The rearrangement uses TRBV12-5 and TRBJ1-1, with TRBD1 as a possible D gene (6 bases). Germline CDR1 and CDR2: LGHNT and FRNRAP. The V and J ends lost 9 bases and 6 bases respectively, with 20 bases between them. The CDR3 sequence is 14 residues long. This chain's CDR3 is CASALGQRRAEAFF. Here the CDR3 DNA reads TGTGCTAGCGCCCTGGGACAACGTCGGGCTGAAGCTTTCTTT. Combining the CDR3 with reference TRBV12-5 and TRBJ1-1 gives the whole variable domain DARVTQTPRHKVTEMGQEVTMRCQPILGHNTVFWYRQTMMQGLELLAYFRNRAPLDDSGMPKDRFSAEMPDATLATLKIQPSEPRDSAVYFCASALGQRRAEAFFGQGTRLTVV.

The chain couples TRBV27 to TRBJ2-1; tentatively, D is TRBD2 (5 bases). The CDR3 length is 14 residues. Trimming cost V 5 bases and J 7 bases, with 15 bases left between them. The germline V gene encodes CDR1 MNHEY and CDR2 SMNVEV (reference sequence). The CDR3 loop is CASSAVLAENEQFF. In DNA, the CDR3 is TGTGCCAGCAGTGCAGTCCTAGCTGAGAATGAGCAGTTCTTC.

The rearrangement links TRBV6-1 to TRBJ1-2; a weak D match, TRBD1 (5 bases). The V gene's germline CDR1 is MNHNS and CDR2 SASEGT. Trimming took 0 bases from V and 8 from J, leaving 16 bases between them. The CDR3 has 15 residues. As DNA, the CDR3 is TGTGCCAGCAGTGAAGCGCGGGGGAGGGTGGAAGGCTACACCTTC. Translated: CASSEARGRVEGYTF.

The CDR3 sequence: CASSDPGGGSYGYTF. Written as DNA, the CDR3 is TGCGCCAGCAGTGACCCAGGTGGAGGGTCTTATGGCTACACCTTC. The chain is built from TRBV10-2 and TRBJ1-2; D is unresolved. This CDR3 comprises 15 residues. Germline lookup yields CDR1 WSHSY and CDR2 SAAADI. The V and J ends lost 3 bases and 5 bases respectively, with 16 bases between them.

The V call is TRBV5-1, the J call TRBJ1-4, with D unclear. V was clipped by 2 bases and J by 4 bases, with 6 bases between them. This CDR3 has 13 residues. Germline V gene data show CDR1 as SGHRS and CDR2 as YFSETQ. CDR3 loop: CASSFLINEKLFF. In DNA, the CDR3 is TGCGCCAGCAGCTTCCTTATTAATGAAAAACTGTTTTTT.

The chain uses TRBV29-1 and TRBJ2-5, with 14 bases fitting TRBD2. The germline CDR1 and CDR2 sequences are SQVTM and ANQGSEA. The V segment lost 3 bases and the J segment 5 bases; nucleotides outside the gene matches: 8. The CDR3 sequence is 16 residues long. The CDR3 is CSVDRLAGGPGETQYF. The CDR3 region has the DNA TGCAGCGTTGATAGACTAGCGGGAGGGCCGGGGGAGACCCAGTACTTC.